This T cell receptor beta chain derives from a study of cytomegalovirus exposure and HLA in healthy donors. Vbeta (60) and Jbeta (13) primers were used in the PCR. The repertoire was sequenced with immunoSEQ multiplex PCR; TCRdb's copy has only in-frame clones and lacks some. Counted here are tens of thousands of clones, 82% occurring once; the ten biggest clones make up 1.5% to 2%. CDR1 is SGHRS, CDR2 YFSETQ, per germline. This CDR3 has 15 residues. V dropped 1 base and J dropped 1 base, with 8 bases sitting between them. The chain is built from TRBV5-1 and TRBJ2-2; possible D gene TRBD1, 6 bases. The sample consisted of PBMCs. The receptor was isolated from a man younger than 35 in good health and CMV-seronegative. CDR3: CASSLTGKNTGELFF. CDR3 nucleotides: TGCGCCAGCAGCTTGACAGGGAAGAACACCGGGGAGCTGTTTTTT.